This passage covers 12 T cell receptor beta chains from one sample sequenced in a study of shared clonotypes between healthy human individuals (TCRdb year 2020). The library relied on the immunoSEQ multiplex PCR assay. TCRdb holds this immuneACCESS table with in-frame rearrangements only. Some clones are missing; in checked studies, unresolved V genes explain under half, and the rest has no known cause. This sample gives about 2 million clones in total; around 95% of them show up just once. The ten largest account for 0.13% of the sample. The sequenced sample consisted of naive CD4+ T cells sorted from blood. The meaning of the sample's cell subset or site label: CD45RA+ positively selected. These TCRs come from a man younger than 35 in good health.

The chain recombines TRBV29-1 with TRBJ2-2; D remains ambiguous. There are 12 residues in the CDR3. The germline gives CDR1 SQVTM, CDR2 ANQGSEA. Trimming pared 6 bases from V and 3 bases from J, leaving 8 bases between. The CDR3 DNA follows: TGCAGCGTCGTCTTCGACACCGGGGAGCTGTTTTTT. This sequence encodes CSVVFDTGELFF.

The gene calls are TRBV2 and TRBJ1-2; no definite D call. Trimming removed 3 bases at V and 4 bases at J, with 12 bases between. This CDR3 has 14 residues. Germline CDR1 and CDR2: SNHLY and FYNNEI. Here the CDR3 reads CASSESEDLYGYTF. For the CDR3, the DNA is TGTGCCAGCAGTGAGAGTGAGGATCTCTATGGCTACACCTTC. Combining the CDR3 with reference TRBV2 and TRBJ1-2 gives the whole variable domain EPEVTQTPSHQVTQMGQEVILRCVPISNHLYFYWYRQILGQKVEFLVSFYNNEISEKSEIFDDQFSVERPDGSNFTLKIRSTKLEDSAMYFCASSESEDLYGYTFGSGTRLTVV.

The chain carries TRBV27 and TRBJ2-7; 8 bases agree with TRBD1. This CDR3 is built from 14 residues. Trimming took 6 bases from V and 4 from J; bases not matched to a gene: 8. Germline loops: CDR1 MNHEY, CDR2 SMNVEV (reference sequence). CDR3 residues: CASSRAGGFYEQYF. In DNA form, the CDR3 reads TGTGCCAGCAGCCGCGCAGGGGGCTTTTACGAGCAGTACTTC.

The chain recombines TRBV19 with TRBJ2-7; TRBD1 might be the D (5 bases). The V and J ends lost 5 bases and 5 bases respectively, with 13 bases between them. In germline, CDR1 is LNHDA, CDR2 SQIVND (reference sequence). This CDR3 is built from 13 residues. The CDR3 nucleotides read TGTGCCAGTAGTGAGCAGGGTTCCCACGAGCAGTACTTC. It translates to CASSEQGSHEQYF. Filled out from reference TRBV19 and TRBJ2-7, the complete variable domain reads DGGITQSPKYLFRKEGQNVTLSCEQNLNHDAMYWYRQDPGQGLRLIYYSQIVNDFQKGDIAEGYSVSREKKESFPLTVTSAQKNPTAFYLCASSEQGSHEQYFGPGTRLTVT.

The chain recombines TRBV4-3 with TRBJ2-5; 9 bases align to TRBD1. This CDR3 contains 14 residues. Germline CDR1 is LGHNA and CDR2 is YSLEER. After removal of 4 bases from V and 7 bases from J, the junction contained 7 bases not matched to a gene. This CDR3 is CASSPGQGVSTQYF. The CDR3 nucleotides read TGCGCCAGCAGCCCGGGACAGGGAGTGTCGACCCAGTACTTC.

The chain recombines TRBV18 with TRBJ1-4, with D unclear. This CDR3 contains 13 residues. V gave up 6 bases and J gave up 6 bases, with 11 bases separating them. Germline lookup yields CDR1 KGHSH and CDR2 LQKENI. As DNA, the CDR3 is TGTGCCAGCTCCTCCCTAGTCTATGAAAAACTGTTTTTT. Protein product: CASSSLVYEKLFF. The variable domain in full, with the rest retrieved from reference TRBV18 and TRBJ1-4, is NAGVMQNPRHLVRRRGQEARLRCSPMKGHSHVYWYRQLPEEGLKFMVYLQKENIIDESGMPKERFSAEFPKEGPSILRIQQVVRGDSAAYFCASSSLVYEKLFFGSGTQLSVL.

CDR3 DNA sequence: TGTGCCAGCAGTTTGGGACAGGGGGTTGGTGGCTACACCTTC. It codes for CASSLGQGVGGYTF. The rearrangement joins TRBV27 to TRBJ1-2, with 11 bases fitting TRBD1. Germline trimming cut 3 bases from V and 7 bases from J; bases unmatched to any gene: 4. This CDR3 is 14 amino acids long. Germline V lookup: CDR1 MNHEY, CDR2 SMNVEV (reference sequence).

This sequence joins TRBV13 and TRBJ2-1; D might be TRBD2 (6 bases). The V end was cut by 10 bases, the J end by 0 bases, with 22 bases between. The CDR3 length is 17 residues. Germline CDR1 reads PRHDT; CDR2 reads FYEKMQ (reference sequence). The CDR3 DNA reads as TGTGCCACAGCGCGATTGGGAGCGGGCCGCTCCTACAATGAGCAGTTCTTC. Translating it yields CATARLGAGRSYNEQFF.

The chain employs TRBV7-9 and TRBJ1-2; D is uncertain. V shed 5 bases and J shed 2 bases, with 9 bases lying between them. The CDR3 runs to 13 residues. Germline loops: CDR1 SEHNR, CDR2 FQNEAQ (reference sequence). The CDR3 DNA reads TGTGCCAGCAGCCAGGTGGGGAACTATGGCTACACCTTC. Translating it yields CASSQVGNYGYTF.

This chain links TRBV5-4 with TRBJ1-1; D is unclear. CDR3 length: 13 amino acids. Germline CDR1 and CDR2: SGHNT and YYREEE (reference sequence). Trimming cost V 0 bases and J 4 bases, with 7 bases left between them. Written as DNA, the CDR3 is TGTGCCAGCAGCTTGGGAACGGGCACTGAAGCTTTCTTT. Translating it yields CASSLGTGTEAFF. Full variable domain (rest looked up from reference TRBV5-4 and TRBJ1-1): ETGVTQSPTHLIKTRGQQVTLRCSSQSGHNTVSWYQQALGQGPQFIFQYYREEENGRGNFPPRFSGLQFPNYSSELNVNALELDDSALYLCASSLGTGTEAFFGQGTRLTVV.

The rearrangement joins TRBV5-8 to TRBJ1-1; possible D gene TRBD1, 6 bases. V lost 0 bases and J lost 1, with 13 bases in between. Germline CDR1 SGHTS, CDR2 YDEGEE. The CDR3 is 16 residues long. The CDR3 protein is CASSLVQGSGNTEAFF. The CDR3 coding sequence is TGTGCCAGCAGCTTGGTACAGGGAAGCGGGAACACTGAAGCTTTCTTT.

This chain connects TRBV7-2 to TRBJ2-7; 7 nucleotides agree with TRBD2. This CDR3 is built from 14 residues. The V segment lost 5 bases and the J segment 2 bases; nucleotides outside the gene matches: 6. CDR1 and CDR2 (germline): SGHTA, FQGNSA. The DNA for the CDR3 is TGTGCCAGCAGCGCCCCCCGGGGGGCCTACGAGCAGTACTTC. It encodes CASSAPRGAYEQYF.